What follows are 24 T cell receptor beta chains derived from one specimen sequenced in a study of shared clonotypes between healthy human individuals. Libraries were prepared by immunoSEQ multiplex PCR; TCRdb keeps only in-frame clonotypes and omits some of them. The sample yields millions of clones, 90% to 95% seen once. The specimen sequenced was naive CD4+ T cells sorted from blood. The subset: CD45RA+ positively selected. The receptors originated from a man younger than 30 in good health.

This clone was detected only a few times. The sample carries other DNA sequences with the same CDR3. The rearrangement joins TRBV19 to TRBJ1-2; TRBD1 matches at 8 bases. CDR1 is LNHDA and CDR2 is SQIVND in the germline V gene (reference sequence). V lost 5 bases and J lost 5; bases outside the gene matches: 1. CDR3 length: 12 amino acids. CDR3 sequence reads: CASSGQGYGYTF. The DNA for the CDR3 is TGTGCCAGTAGTGGACAGGGTTATGGCTACACCTTC.

The chain carries TRBV29-1 and TRBJ2-7; D unresolved. The germline V gene encodes CDR1 SQVTM and CDR2 ANQGSEA. There are 13 residues in the CDR3. The germline V and J ends were trimmed by 5 bases and 4 bases, with 15 bases remaining between them. The CDR3 spells CSVLKTKGYEQYF. The CDR3 DNA reads TGCAGCGTTCTCAAAACAAAGGGATACGAGCAGTACTTC.

In its sample, this clone was seen a few times. Other DNA sequences of this sample code for an identical CDR3. This chain uses TRBV14 with TRBJ1-5; no definite D call. The germline CDR1 and CDR2 sequences are SGHDN and FVKESK. CDR3 length: 13 residues. Trimming cost V 1 base and J 2 bases, with 3 bases left between them. The CDR3 reads CASSQGGNQPQHF. In nucleotides, the CDR3 is TGTGCCAGCAGCCAAGGAGGCAATCAGCCCCAGCATTTT. The variable domain in full, with the rest retrieved from reference TRBV14 and TRBJ1-5, is EAGVTQFPSHSVIEKGQTVTLRCDPISGHDNLYWYRRVMGKEIKFLLHFVKESKQDESGMPNNRFLAERTGGTYSTLKVQPAELEDSGVYFCASSQGGNQPQHFGDGTRLSIL.

V is TRBV4-3 and J is TRBJ2-4, with 10 bases matching TRBD2. The CDR3 covers 19 residues. Germline V CDR1 and CDR2: LGHNA, YSLEER. The V segment lost 1 base and the J segment 0 bases; nucleotides outside the gene matches: 9. The CDR3 spells CASSQVLAGVKVAKNIQYF. The CDR3 bases are TGCGCCAGCAGCCAAGTTCTAGCGGGAGTGAAGGTAGCCAAAAACATTCAGTACTTC.

V is TRBV6-5 and J is TRBJ2-7, with 9 bases lining up with TRBD1. The germline CDR1 and CDR2 sequences are MNHEY and SVGAGI. The CDR3 is made up of 16 amino acids. Germline trimming cut 0 bases from V and 9 bases from J; bases unmatched to any gene: 12. In DNA, the CDR3 is TGTGCCAGCAGTTACTCCGGACAGGGGTTCATGGGGAGGCAGTACTTC. Amino acids: CASSYSGQGFMGRQYF.

This clone was recorded a few times. This chain links TRBV10-2 with TRBJ1-5, with unresolved D. Germline V gene sequence: CDR1 WSHSY, CDR2 SAAADI. Trimming took 3 bases from V and 5 from J, leaving 11 bases between them. This CDR3 is built from 14 residues. The DNA of the CDR3 is TGCGCCAGCAGTGAACAGAGTATGGATCAGCCCCAGCATTTT. As protein: CASSEQSMDQPQHF.

Here the CDR3 reads CASSVDRAYEQYF. CDR3 coding DNA: TGCGCCAGCAGCGTGGACAGGGCATACGAGCAGTACTTC. The chain combines TRBV5-1 with TRBJ2-7, with 8 bases aligning to TRBD1. The V gene's germline CDR1 is SGHRS and CDR2 YFSETQ. The CDR3 loop spans 13 amino acids. V lost 4 bases and J lost 4; bases outside the gene matches: 4. The entire variable domain, with the rest obtained from reference TRBV5-1 and TRBJ2-7, is as follows: KAGVTQTPRYLIKTRGQQVTLSCSPISGHRSVSWYQQTPGQGLQFLFEYFSETQRNKGNFPGRFSGRQFSNSRSEMNVSTLELGDSALYLCASSVDRAYEQYFGPGTRLTVT.

This clone was counted a single time. The CDR3 DNA is TGTGCCTCAGGACTAGCGGGCACAGATACGCAGTATTTT. Amino acid sequence: CASGLAGTDTQYF. V and J are TRBV10-3 and TRBJ2-3; 10 nucleotides line up with TRBD2. The V segment lost 11 bases and the J segment 1 base; nucleotides outside the gene matches: 3. CDR1 is ENHRY, CDR2 SYGVKD, per germline. CDR3 length equals 13 residues.

The chain employs TRBV9 and TRBJ2-2, with D perhaps TRBD2 (5 bases). Germline V gene data show CDR1 as SGDLS and CDR2 as YYNGEE. This CDR3 contains 16 residues. V dropped 4 bases and J dropped 4 bases, with 17 bases sitting between them. The CDR3 DNA follows: TGTGCCAGCAGCACCTTAGACGCAGGAGGCACCGGGGAGCTGTTTTTT. It yields the protein CASSTLDAGGTGELFF. Full variable domain (remainder filled in from reference TRBV9 and TRBJ2-2): DSGVTQTPKHLITATGQRVTLRCSPRSGDLSVYWYQQSLDQGLQFLIQYYNGEERAKGNILERFSAQQFPDLHSELNLSSLELGDSALYFCASSTLDAGGTGELFFGEGSRLTVL.

V is TRBV10-3 and J is TRBJ2-2, with D unclear. From germline, CDR1 is ENHRY and CDR2 SYGVKD. The CDR3 runs 14 residues. Trimming left V 6 bases short and J 0 bases short, with 8 bases between. The CDR3 sequence: CAIRGRTNTGELFF. Here the CDR3 DNA reads TGTGCCATCAGGGGTAGAACGAACACCGGGGAGCTGTTTTTT.

The J gene is TRBJ1-3, the V gene TRBV7-8, with TRBD1 as a possible D gene (5 bases). The CDR3 consists of 16 residues. Germline CDR1 and CDR2: SGHVS and FQNEAQ. Trimming left V 7 bases short and J 0 bases short, with 16 bases between. The CDR3 DNA reads TGTGCCAGCATCCCCACAGGCCCATTCTCTGGAAACACCATATATTTT. Its protein is CASIPTGPFSGNTIYF.

V gene TRBV6-1 combines with J gene TRBJ1-5, with D hard to call. The CDR3 length is 13 residues. CDR1 and CDR2 (germline): MNHNS, SASEGT. The V and J ends lost 2 bases and 6 bases respectively, with 8 bases between them. CDR3 protein: CASSEYTGQPQHF. The CDR3 DNA sequence: TGTGCCAGCAGTGAATATACGGGTCAGCCCCAGCATTTT.

V gene TRBV28 combines with J gene TRBJ2-7; 8 bases are a match to TRBD1. The CDR3 spans 13 residues. The junction had 3 bases not matched to a gene; V was cut back by 8 bases and J by 0 bases. CDR1 and CDR2 from the germline V gene are MDHEN and SYDVKM. CDR3 amino acids: CASLTGGSYEQYF. CDR3 sequence (DNA): TGTGCCAGCCTTACAGGGGGCTCCTACGAGCAGTACTTC.

This sequence joins TRBV7-3 and TRBJ1-6; D gene ambiguous. Trimming took off 2 bases at V and 4 bases at J, with 6 bases between the two ends. The length of the CDR3 is 14 residues. Germline assignment: CDR1 SGHTA and CDR2 FQGTGA. CDR3 amino acids: CASSLGLYNSPLHF. Written as DNA, the CDR3 is TGTGCCAGCAGCTTAGGCCTTTATAATTCACCCCTCCACTTT.

The chain combines TRBV6-4 with TRBJ2-5, with TRBD2 matching 11 bases. Per germline, CDR1 MRHNA and CDR2 SNTAGT. This CDR3 comprises 16 residues. V was pared by 3 bases and J by 4 bases, with 7 bases of the junction left unmatched. The CDR3 loop reads CASSESPGLAVETQYF. CDR3 bases: TGTGCCAGCAGTGAATCTCCGGGACTAGCGGTAGAGACCCAGTACTTC.

The chain couples TRBV27 to TRBJ1-2, with 8 bases matching TRBD1. The germline gives CDR1 MNHEY, CDR2 SMNVEV (reference sequence). Trimming cost V 2 bases and J 4 bases; bases outside gene matches: 15. CDR3 length equals 18 residues. Here the CDR3 reads CASSLMGQGAALGYGYTF. The CDR3 DNA reads TGTGCCAGCAGTTTAATGGGCCAGGGGGCCGCCCTCGGCTATGGCTACACCTTC.

The chain links TRBV30 to TRBJ1-3; no clear D. This CDR3 is 15 amino acids long. V lost 8 bases and J lost 0, with 17 bases in between. In germline, CDR1 is GTSNPN, CDR2 SVGIG (reference sequence). The CDR3 region has the DNA TGTGCCCGAATGGACGAACTTACCTCTGGAAACACCATATATTTT. This codes for CARMDELTSGNTIYF.

For this clone: Other DNA sequences in the sample encode the same CDR3. The chain combines TRBV9 with TRBJ2-1; D is unresolved. Trimming removed 7 bases from V and 0 bases from J, with 11 bases in between. This CDR3 spans 14 amino acids. CDR1 is SGDLS, CDR2 YYNGEE, per germline. The chain's CDR3 is CASSVSTSYNEQFF. CDR3 bases: TGTGCCAGCTCGGTCTCTACCTCCTACAATGAGCAGTTCTTC.

The V call is TRBV5-4, the J call TRBJ1-1; 10 bases agree with TRBD1. The ends lost 2 bases at V and 0 bases at J; junction bases unmatched: 7. This CDR3 region has 17 residues. Germline V CDR1 and CDR2: SGHNT, YYREEE (reference sequence). This CDR3 reads CASSFDRGPGLNTEAFF. The CDR3 DNA reads as TGTGCCAGCAGCTTCGACAGGGGGCCGGGGTTGAACACTGAAGCTTTCTTT.

The rearrangement joins TRBV5-5 to TRBJ1-3; no clear D gene. Germline CDR1 and CDR2: SGHKS and YYEKEE (reference sequence). The germline V and J ends were trimmed by 0 bases and 0 bases, with 7 bases remaining between them. The CDR3 runs 15 residues. The CDR3 sequence: CASSLVGSSGNTIYF. For the CDR3, the DNA is TGTGCCAGCAGCTTGGTAGGCAGCTCTGGAAACACCATATATTTT. Combining the CDR3 with reference TRBV5-5 and TRBJ1-3 gives the whole variable domain DAGVTQSPTHLIKTRGQQVTLRCSPISGHKSVSWYQQVLGQGPQFIFQYYEKEERGRGNFPDRFSARQFPNYSSELNVNALLLGDSALYLCASSLVGSSGNTIYFGEGSWLTVV.

Points on this clone: The identical CDR3 is also encoded by other nucleotide sequences in the sample. This chain connects TRBV11-2 to TRBJ1-2; 7 bases agree with TRBD1. The CDR3 has 13 amino acids. Trimming removed 5 bases from V and 4 bases from J; junction bases left unmatched: 4. Per germline, CDR1 SGHAT and CDR2 FQNNGV. As DNA, the CDR3 is TGTGCCAGCAGCCCGGGACAGCTCTATGGCTACACCTTC. Translating it yields CASSPGQLYGYTF.

This clone was recorded once. This rearrangement joins TRBV29-1 to TRBJ2-5; D is possibly TRBD1 or TRBD2 (5 bases each). Trimming cost V 6 bases and J 4 bases, with 12 bases left between them. CDR1 and CDR2 from the germline V gene are SQVTM and ANQGSEA. This CDR3 region has 12 residues. CDR3 protein: CSVGLGLETQYF. The CDR3 DNA is TGCAGCGTGGGGCTCGGACTAGAGACCCAGTACTTC.

This clone was observed once. This sequence joins TRBV29-1 and TRBJ2-7, with 10 nucleotides matching TRBD2. The CDR3 spans 14 residues. V trimming: 4 bases; J trimming: 3 bases; junction bases outside the gene matches: 6. Germline V gives CDR1 SQVTM, CDR2 ANQGSEA. The CDR3 loop reads CSVVASGGFYEQYF. The CDR3 region has the DNA TGCAGCGTTGTTGCTAGCGGGGGATTCTACGAGCAGTACTTC.

V usage is TRBV6-5 and J usage is TRBJ2-7; tentatively, D is TRBD1 or TRBD2 (5 bases each). This CDR3 has 14 amino acids. The germline V gene encodes CDR1 MNHEY and CDR2 SVGAGI. V lost 8 bases, J lost 3 bases, and 17 bases lay in between. Here the CDR3 reads CASSRGDTYYEQYF. The CDR3 DNA reads TGTGCCAGCTCAAGGGGAGACACCTACTACGAGCAGTACTTC.